A single sample gave rise to the 26 T cell receptor beta chains below, sequenced in a study of blood T cell repertoires in COVID-19. The protocol was immunoSEQ multiplex PCR, while the TCRdb copy is restricted to in-frame clones and leaves out a portion. The sample consists of approximately 360,000 clones, 89% of them appearing once. The sequenced sample was peripheral blood. The origin of the receptors is a man aged 35 to 55 with acute or convalescent COVID-19.

This clone was detected only once. The chain uses TRBV28 and TRBJ1-2; D gene unclear. This CDR3 has 13 residues. CDR1 is MDHEN, CDR2 SYDVKM, per germline. Trimming stripped 11 bases from V and 0 bases from J, with 13 bases between. The CDR3, as DNA: TGTGCCGGTCGGCGGGGTTCTAACTATGGCTACACCTTC. Residues: CAGRRGSNYGYTF.

The V gene is TRBV7-9, the J gene TRBJ1-1; 7 bases map to TRBD1. This CDR3 is 15 amino acids long. V was pared by 4 bases and J by 1 base, with 6 bases of the junction left unmatched. From germline, CDR1 is SEHNR and CDR2 FQNEAQ (reference sequence). CDR3 coding DNA: TGTGCCAGCAGCTACCCGACAGGGAAGAACACTGAAGCTTTCTTT. Its translation: CASSYPTGKNTEAFF.

The table lists this clone with a count of one. The V and J genes are TRBV28 and TRBJ2-1; D gene uncertain. The CDR3 consists of 11 residues. V was pared by 7 bases and J by 8 bases, with 9 bases between. Germline CDR1 is MDHEN and CDR2 is SYDVKM. The DNA of the CDR3 is TGTGCCAGCATCGGGTCCTATGAGCAGTTCTTC. This encodes CASIGSYEQFF.

J is TRBJ1-1 and V is TRBV30; D remains unclear. The length of the CDR3 is 12 residues. The V end was cut by 0 bases, the J end by 6 bases, with 8 bases between. Per the germline V gene, CDR1 is GTSNPN and CDR2 is SVGIG (reference sequence). The CDR3 here is CAWSVRVAEAFF. In DNA form, the CDR3 reads TGTGCCTGGAGTGTACGGGTGGCTGAAGCTTTCTTT.

This clone was seen just once. The V call is TRBV7-3, the J call TRBJ2-3; 8 bases agree with TRBD1. V was clipped by 2 bases and J by 4 bases; unmatched bases: 2. Germline V CDR1 and CDR2: SGHTA, FQGTGA. The CDR3 is made up of 14 amino acids. Written as DNA, the CDR3 is TGTGCCAGCAGCTTACGGACAGGGCCAGATACGCAGTATTTT. Its protein is CASSLRTGPDTQYF.

V is TRBV7-2 and J is TRBJ1-2; a possible D gene is TRBD1 (5 bases). The CDR3 is 15 residues long. Trimming cost V 8 bases and J 1 base, with 17 bases left between them. Germline V gene lookup returns CDR1 SGHTA and CDR2 FQGNSA. This CDR3 reads CASSPTAGINYGYTF. In DNA form, the CDR3 reads TGTGCCAGCTCCCCTACGGCAGGGATTAACTATGGCTACACCTTC.

This chain joins TRBV13 and TRBJ1-2; D is uncertain. Germline V CDR1 and CDR2: PRHDT, FYEKMQ (reference sequence). The V end lost 5 bases, the J end lost 4 bases, and 5 bases lay between the germline ends. This CDR3 has 11 residues. The CDR3 loop is CASSDTYGYTF. Written as DNA, the CDR3 is TGTGCCAGCAGCGACACCTATGGCTACACCTTC.

This rearrangement joins TRBV4-2 to TRBJ2-6, with D uncertain. V lost 1 base to trimming and J lost 0 bases, with 10 bases between them. Germline V CDR1 and CDR2: LGHNA, YNFKEQ. This CDR3 spans 17 amino acids. The CDR3 spells CASSQGESGSGANVLTF. The CDR3 DNA sequence: TGTGCCAGCAGCCAAGGCGAGTCTGGCTCTGGGGCCAACGTCCTGACTTTC.

The chain couples TRBV19 to TRBJ2-7; tentatively, D is TRBD2 (6 bases). Looked up from germline, CDR1 is LNHDA and CDR2 is SQIVND (reference sequence). V was shortened by 6 bases and J by 3 bases, with 15 bases between the two germline ends. CDR3 length equals 14 residues. This CDR3 reads CASSTRDGYYEQYF. In DNA form, the CDR3 reads TGTGCCAGTAGCACGCGGGACGGCTACTACGAGCAGTACTTC.

The rearrangement uses TRBV30 and TRBJ1-6; TRBD1 is a possible D gene (6 bases). The CDR3 runs to 13 residues. Germline values: CDR1 GTSNPN, CDR2 SVGIG (reference sequence). Trimming left V 4 bases short and J 10 bases short, with 14 bases between. CDR3 sequence reads: CAWNEGVGSPLHF. CDR3 sequence (DNA): TGTGCCTGGAATGAGGGGGTAGGATCACCCCTCCACTTT.

V gene TRBV25-1 combines with J gene TRBJ1-6; D is possibly TRBD1 (6 bases). This CDR3 is built from 16 residues. Looked up from germline, CDR1 is MGHDK and CDR2 is SYGVNS. Trimming stripped 3 bases from V and 7 bases from J, with 16 bases between. CDR3 sequence reads: CASSDFRRTENSPLHF. The CDR3 DNA sequence: TGTGCCAGCAGTGACTTCCGTCGGACAGAGAATTCACCCCTCCACTTT.

The V and J genes are TRBV7-9 and TRBJ2-1; 7 nucleotides agree with TRBD2. J gave up 4 bases and V 8 bases, and 8 bases lay outside the gene matches. The CDR3 is 14 amino acids. The germline V gene has CDR1 SEHNR and CDR2 FQNEAQ (reference sequence). The CDR3 spells CASGPGAGYNEQFF. CDR3 DNA: TGTGCCAGCGGGCCGGGAGCGGGGTACAATGAGCAGTTCTTC.

The chain links TRBV30 to TRBJ2-3; a weak D match, TRBD2 (7 bases). Germline V gene sequence: CDR1 GTSNPN, CDR2 SVGIG (reference sequence). V dropped 2 bases and J dropped 1 base, with 25 bases sitting between them. There are 19 residues in the CDR3. The CDR3 DNA is TGTGCCTGGAGTTCCCCCCACCAAGGGGGGGTTTGGGGCACAGATACGCAGTATTTT. Amino acids: CAWSSPHQGGVWGTDTQYF.

The J gene is TRBJ1-3, the V gene TRBV20-1; D might be TRBD1 (5 bases). This CDR3 spans 16 amino acids. Per the germline V gene, CDR1 is DFQATT and CDR2 is SNEGSKA (reference sequence). V shed 3 bases and J shed 4 bases, with 19 bases lying between them. The CDR3 spells CSASSGFQGAGNTIYF. In DNA form, the CDR3 reads TGCAGTGCTAGTTCGGGTTTTCAGGGTGCAGGAAACACCATATATTTT.

The genes are TRBV27 and TRBJ2-7; D unresolved. Trimming stripped 10 bases from V and 3 bases from J, with 19 bases between. This CDR3 is 14 amino acids long. The germline CDR1 and CDR2 sequences are MNHEY and SMNVEV (reference sequence). CDR3 sequence reads: CATGSASVGYEQYF. CDR3 nucleotide sequence: TGTGCCACCGGGTCTGCCTCCGTTGGCTACGAGCAGTACTTC.

This clone was counted a few times. The chain combines TRBV6-4 with TRBJ1-1, with TRBD1 as a possible D gene (6 bases). CDR1 MRHNA and CDR2 SNTAGT come from the germline V gene. V gave up 5 bases and J gave up 1 base, with 8 bases separating them. CDR3 length equals 13 residues. The CDR3 here is CASSWTENTEAFF. The CDR3, as DNA: TGTGCCAGCAGTTGGACAGAGAACACTGAAGCTTTCTTT.

The CDR3 here is CASRMTGDQLNTIYF. The DNA of the CDR3 is TGTGCCAGCAGAATGACAGGGGATCAGTTGAACACCATATATTTT. The chain carries TRBV6-5 and TRBJ1-3, with TRBD1 identical over 8 bases. Trimming removed 6 bases from V and 7 bases from J; junction bases left unmatched: 11. This CDR3 comprises 15 residues. In germline, CDR1 is MNHEY, CDR2 SVGAGI.

In regard to this clone: The same CDR3 also results from other DNA sequences found in this sample. The gene calls are TRBV7-9 and TRBJ2-7; TRBD2 is a possible D gene (5 bases). CDR1 is SEHNR, CDR2 FQNEAQ, per germline (reference sequence). Trimming removed 1 base at V and 7 bases at J, with 8 bases between. The CDR3 extends over 12 amino acids. The CDR3 protein is CASSLDPGEQYF. The DNA for the CDR3 is TGTGCCAGCAGCTTAGATCCGGGAGAGCAGTACTTC.

J is TRBJ1-2 and V is TRBV2; 7 bases line up with TRBD1. V shed 5 bases, J shed 3 bases, and the junction held 15 bases outside the gene matches. CDR3 size: 17 residues. The germline CDR1 and CDR2 sequences are SNHLY and FYNNEI. The CDR3 protein is CASSQRKRGREDYGYTF. The CDR3 nucleotides read TGTGCCAGCAGTCAAAGGAAGAGGGGGCGAGAGGACTATGGCTACACCTTC.

This chain links TRBV19 with TRBJ2-3; D is perhaps TRBD1 (5 bases). CDR3 size: 15 residues. CDR1 and CDR2 (germline): LNHDA, SQIVND (reference sequence). Trimming stripped 0 bases from V and 4 bases from J, with 11 bases between. The CDR3, as DNA: TGTGCCAGTAGTATAGACAGGGTGTCCGCAGATACGCAGTATTTT. Its protein is CASSIDRVSADTQYF.

V and J are TRBV6-5 and TRBJ1-6; 7 bases fit TRBD1. The CDR3 consists of 15 residues. The germline gives CDR1 MNHEY, CDR2 SVGAGI. The J segment lost 5 bases and the V segment lost 4 bases, leaving 5 bases of the junction unmatched. Written as DNA, the CDR3 is TGTGCCAGCAGTTCCCGGGACAGAAATAATTCACCCCTCCACTTT. It specifies CASSSRDRNNSPLHF.

J is TRBJ2-3 and V is TRBV4-1; 14 bases agree with TRBD2. The CDR3 is 19 amino acids. V lost 4 bases to trimming and J lost 0 bases; unmatched junction nucleotides: 9. Germline CDR1 MGHRA, CDR2 YSYEKL. This chain's CDR3 is CASSRIGTSGRVSTDTQYF. The CDR3 nucleotides are TGCGCCAGCAGCCGGATTGGGACTAGCGGGAGAGTGAGCACAGATACGCAGTATTTT.

V usage is TRBV27 and J usage is TRBJ1-2, with a possible D match to TRBD1 (5 bases). CDR3 length equals 15 residues. V was trimmed by 4 bases and J by 2 bases, leaving 14 bases between them. The germline V gene encodes CDR1 MNHEY and CDR2 SMNVEV (reference sequence). The CDR3 nucleotides read TGTGCCAGCAGTTCAGGGTCAAGGTTGAACTATGGCTACACCTTC. It translates to CASSSGSRLNYGYTF.

Comments on this clone: This clone may be a read error of a much larger clone one base away. The V call is TRBV2, the J call TRBJ2-7; possibly TRBD2 for D (5 bases). Per germline, CDR1 SNHLY and CDR2 FYNNEI. This CDR3 region has 12 residues. Between the trimmed V and J ends, which lost 6 bases and 9 bases, there was a span of 15 bases. The CDR3 sequence: CASRRHEGRQYF. CDR3 nucleotide sequence: TGTGCCAGCAGGCGGCATGAGGGTCGGCAGTACTTC.

V is TRBV6-5 and J is TRBJ2-7; possible D gene TRBD2, 6 bases. The CDR3 is 16 amino acids. The germline V and J ends were trimmed by 2 bases and 3 bases, with 17 bases remaining between them. Per germline, CDR1 MNHEY and CDR2 SVGAGI. The CDR3 sequence: CASSYVPGGTDYEQYF. The CDR3, as DNA: TGTGCCAGCAGTTACGTCCCTGGCGGGACGGACTACGAGCAGTACTTC.

The gene calls are TRBV19 and TRBJ2-3, with 9 bases lining up with TRBD2. CDR3 length equals 16 residues. In germline, CDR1 is LNHDA, CDR2 SQIVND (reference sequence). The ends lost 3 bases at V and 2 bases at J; junction bases unmatched: 6. CDR3 nucleotides: TGTGCCAGTAGTATTTGGGTAGCGGGAGTCACAGATACGCAGTATTTT. Protein sequence: CASSIWVAGVTDTQYF.